This T cell receptor beta chain was found in a study of cytomegalovirus exposure and HLA in healthy donors. TCRdb keeps only in-frame clones here, not all; method: immunoSEQ multiplex PCR. This repertoire shows 150,000 to 200,000 clones, roughly 84% found once; its top ten account for roughly a tenth. Germline values: CDR1 SNHLY, CDR2 FYNNEI. Trimming stripped 1 base from V and 8 bases from J, with 11 bases between. CDR3 length equals 13 residues. This chain links TRBV2 with TRBJ1-2, with a possible D match to TRBD1 (6 bases). Specimen: PBMCs. The sequence was collected from a man younger than 45 in good health and CMV-seropositive. The CDR3 spells CASSEGSGDGYTF. The CDR3 bases are TGTGCCAGCAGTGAAGGGTCAGGGGACGGCTACACCTTC.